Listed here is a single T cell receptor beta chain. In the authors' workflow: Across samples, TCR counts had a median of about 92,000 and ranged from about 20,000 to 750,000. From the RACE reads, TCRdb called clonotypes with MiXCR, one entry per CDR3 protein. For this entry, the V and J calls and clone size follow TCRdb and not the study's own pipeline. The sample holds under 65,000 distinct CDR3 sequences, 9.3% seen once. The data were taken from a study of human T cells and chemical hapten exposure. CDR3 length: 16 residues. Unmatched junction bases numbered 20, after V lost 6 bases and J lost 9 bases. Germline assignment: CDR1 SQVTM and CDR2 ANQGSEA. Documented time point: patch test 1, 2 weeks after DPC sensitization. As to treatment: therapeutic diphenylcyclopropenone sensitization with weekly scalp DPC.

The chain is built from TRBV29-1 and TRBJ2-1; 7 bases agree with TRBD2. The clonotype was recovered from a woman aged 50 to 60 with alopecia areata. Some clones in this sample may be carry-over from other donors' samples. The sample here was whole blood, taken in connection with sensitization to the hapten diphenylcyclopropenone (DPC). The CDR3 region is CSVPPAGVVRRGEQFF. The CDR3 DNA reads as TGCAGCGTCCCACCCGCGGGAGTAGTCCGGAGGGGTGAGCAGTTCTTC.